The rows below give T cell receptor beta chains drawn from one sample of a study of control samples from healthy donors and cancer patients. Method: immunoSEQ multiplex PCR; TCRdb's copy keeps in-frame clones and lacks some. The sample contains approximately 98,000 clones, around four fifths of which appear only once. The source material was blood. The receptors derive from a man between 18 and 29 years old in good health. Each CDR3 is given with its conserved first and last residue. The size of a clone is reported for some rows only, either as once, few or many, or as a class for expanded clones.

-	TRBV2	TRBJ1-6	CASSNRVSSYNSPLHF
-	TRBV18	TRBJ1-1	CASSPPSRDKAFF
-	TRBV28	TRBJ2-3	CASSRQGSDTQYF
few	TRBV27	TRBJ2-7	CASSFFDRAPYEQYF
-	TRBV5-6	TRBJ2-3	CASSRGAGADTQYF
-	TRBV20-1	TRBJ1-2	CSASTPGINYGYTF
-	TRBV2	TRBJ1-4	CASSGRTGRNEKLFF
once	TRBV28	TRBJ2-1	CASRKGDREYNEQFF
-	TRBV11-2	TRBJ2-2	CASSSGQDSTGELFF
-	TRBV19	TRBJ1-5	CASSIDGAVGQPQHF
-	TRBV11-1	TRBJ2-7	CASSLGTGPHYEQYF
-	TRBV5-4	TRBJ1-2	CASRDRTADYGYTF
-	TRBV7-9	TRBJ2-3	CASSPGPGRTTSTDTQYF
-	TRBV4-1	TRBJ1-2	CASSQGTGQGRWKGYTF
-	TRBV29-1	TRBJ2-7	CSVEGPTGGGSYEQYF
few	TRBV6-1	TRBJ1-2	CASSERLGNYGYTF
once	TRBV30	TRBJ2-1	CAWRLWSSHTGNEQFF
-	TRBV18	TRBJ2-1	CASSPVSGGLDNEQFF
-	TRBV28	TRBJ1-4	CASWDRGTPFF
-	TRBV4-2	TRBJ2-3	CASSPTGRGVDTQYF
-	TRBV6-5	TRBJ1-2	CASREPGQGNYGYTF
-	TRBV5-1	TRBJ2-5	CASSLTRGPGETQYF
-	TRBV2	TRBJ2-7	CASFGRSVNFYEQYF
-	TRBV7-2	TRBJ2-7	CASSLGTAYEQYF
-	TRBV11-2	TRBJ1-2	CASSLDRNSRSNYGYTF
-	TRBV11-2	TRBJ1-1	CASSLIRNTEAFF
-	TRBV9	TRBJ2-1	CASSTSWTSGGRYNEQFF
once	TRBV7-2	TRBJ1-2	CASLPAPANYGYTF
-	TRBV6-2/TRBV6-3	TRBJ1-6	CASSKDRLEGLSPLHF
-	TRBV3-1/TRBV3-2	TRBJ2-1	CASTGMRSGGDNEQFF
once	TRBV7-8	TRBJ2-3	CASSLAGSITDTQYF
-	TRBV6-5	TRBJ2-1	CASSYWRSSSYNEQFF
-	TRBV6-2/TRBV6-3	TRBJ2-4	CASSYPTKSGGGAKNIQYF
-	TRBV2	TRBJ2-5	CASREGPGSPQETQYF
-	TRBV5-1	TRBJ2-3	CASSLPVGASTQYF
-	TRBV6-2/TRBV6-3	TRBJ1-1	CASSYSHRLNTEAFF
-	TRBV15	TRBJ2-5	CATSRDLGETQYF
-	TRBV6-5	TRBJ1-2	CASSYNSNYGYTF
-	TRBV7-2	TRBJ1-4	CASSLEARKLFF
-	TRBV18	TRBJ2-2	CASSPTGLAGDTGELFF
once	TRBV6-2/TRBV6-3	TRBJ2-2	CASSYLNTGELFF
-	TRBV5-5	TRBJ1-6	CASSQGLGNSPLHF
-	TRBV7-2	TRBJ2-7	CASSFGSFYEQYF
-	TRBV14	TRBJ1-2	CASSPIAGTVSNYGYTF
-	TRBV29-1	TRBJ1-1	CSAPGQMNTEAFF
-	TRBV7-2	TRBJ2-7	CASSLSDRGLYEQYF
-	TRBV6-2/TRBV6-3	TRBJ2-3	CASSYTSGEGDTQYF
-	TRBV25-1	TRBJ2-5	CASSGQGKETQYF
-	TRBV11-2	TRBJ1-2	CASSLSRNYGYTF
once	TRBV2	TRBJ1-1	CASTLTGLNTEAFF
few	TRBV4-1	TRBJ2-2	CASSQAHRETGELFF
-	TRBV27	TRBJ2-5	CASSDNQETQYF
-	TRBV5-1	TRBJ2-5	CASSPSGGPQETQYF
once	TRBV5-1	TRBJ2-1	CASSPAAFSYNEQFF
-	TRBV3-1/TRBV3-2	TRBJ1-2	CASSPRDFYGYTF
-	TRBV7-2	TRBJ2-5	CASRFGIRETQYF
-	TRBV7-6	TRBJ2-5	CASSLARGGQETQYF